The 15 T cell receptor beta chains presented below share a single source sample, sequenced in a study of T-cell memory formation after mild COVID-19. TCRdb ran MiXCR on the 5' RACE reads and lists one entry per CDR3 protein. The sample shows a few hundred thousand distinct CDR3 sequences, 15% to 20% of them seen only once. Sequencing was carried out using PBMCs or a T cell subset sorted from them (not recorded which). These receptors originate from a man between 18 and 35 years old who had mild COVID-19 (a few samples of this study predate the infection). Cell type and time point are not known.

This clonotype was counted ten times or more. This chain connects TRBV12-3 or TRBV12-4 to TRBJ2-3; 9 bases are a match to TRBD2. The CDR3 is 14 residues long. Losses at the gene ends were 5 bases for V and 0 bases for J; bases not matched to a gene: 0. The CDR3 sequence is CASSSGGSTDTQYF. The DNA of the CDR3 is TGTGCCAGCAGTAGCGGGGGGAGCACAGATACGCAGTATTTT.

The chain employs TRBV7-2 and TRBJ2-1, with D uncertain. CDR1 and CDR2 (germline): SGHTA, FQGNSA. V gave up 3 bases and J gave up 10 bases, with 10 bases separating them. This CDR3 has 12 residues. The CDR3 sequence is CASSLVSREQFF. CDR3 nucleotide sequence: TGTGCCAGCAGCTTGGTTAGTAGAGAGCAGTTCTTC. Full variable domain (outside the CDR3, taken from reference TRBV7-2 and TRBJ2-1): GAGVSQSPSNKVTEKGKDVELRCDPISGHTALYWYRQSLGQGLEFLIYFQGNSAPDKSGLPSDRFSAERTGGSVSTLTIQRTQQEDSAVYLCASSLVSREQFFGPGTRLTVL.

This clonotype was counted a few times. The V call is TRBV5-1, the J call TRBJ2-7, with D possibly matching TRBD2 (6 bases). The V end lost 3 bases, the J end lost 3 bases, and 13 bases lay between the germline ends. Germline CDR1 SGHRS, CDR2 YFSETQ. CDR3 length equals 14 residues. CDR3 coding DNA: TGCGCCAGCAGCTGGGAACCGACTAGCTACGAGCAGTACTTC. Amino acid sequence: CASSWEPTSYEQYF.

Ten or more counts support this clonotype. This rearrangement joins TRBV7-9 to TRBJ2-5, with D hard to call. With 3 bases removed from V and 6 bases from J, the gap between germline ends came to 5 bases. The CDR3 length is 11 residues. The V gene's germline CDR1 is SEHNR and CDR2 FQNEAQ (reference sequence). The CDR3 DNA reads as TGTGCCAGCAGCTTTATGAAGACCCAGTACTTC. As protein: CASSFMKTQYF.

There are many counts of this clonotype. J is TRBJ2-3 and V is TRBV7-2, with D tentatively TRBD2 (5 bases). The CDR3 has 14 residues. Looked up from germline, CDR1 is SGHTA and CDR2 is FQGNSA. V was cut by 2 bases and J by 3 bases, with 9 bases left in between. CDR3 nucleotides: TGTGCCAGCAGCTTAAATAGCGAGACAGATACGCAGTATTTT. This encodes CASSLNSETDTQYF.

This rearrangement joins TRBV6-2 or TRBV6-3 to TRBJ2-5, with D possibly being TRBD1 or TRBD2 (5 bases each). Germline-derived CDR1 and CDR2 are MNHEY and SVGEGT. V gave up 6 bases and J gave up 1 base, with 9 bases separating them. This CDR3 region has 13 residues. The CDR3 coding sequence is TGTGCCAGCAGAAAGGGACCCCAAGAGACCCAGTACTTC. Protein: CASRKGPQETQYF.

The table lists this clonotype with a few counts. Written as DNA, the CDR3 is TGTGCCAGCAGCCCGACACTCGAGAGTCTCGGGGAACCCACGATGAACACTGAAGCTTTCTTT. Translation: CASSPTLESLGEPTMNTEAFF. V is TRBV7-9 and J is TRBJ1-1; D is ambiguous. V lost 5 bases to trimming and J lost 0 bases, with 31 bases between them. The CDR3 is 21 residues long. Per germline, CDR1 SEHNR and CDR2 FQNEAQ (reference sequence).

The V gene is TRBV5-4, the J gene TRBJ1-1, with 7 nucleotides matching TRBD1. V lost 4 bases to trimming and J lost 1 base; unmatched junction nucleotides: 13. Germline CDR1 is SGHNT and CDR2 is YYREEE (reference sequence). The CDR3 consists of 17 residues. The CDR3 spells CASSEFQGGGRNTEAFF. DNA of the CDR3: TGTGCCAGCAGCGAATTCCAGGGAGGGGGCCGGAACACTGAAGCTTTCTTT.

The chain combines TRBV27 with TRBJ2-3; 10 bases align to TRBD2. Germline lookup yields CDR1 MNHEY and CDR2 SMNVEV (reference sequence). V lost 5 bases and J lost 3; bases outside the gene matches: 5. CDR3 length equals 15 residues. CDR3 protein: CASSPPSGGTDTQYF. In nucleotides, the CDR3 is TGTGCCAGCAGTCCCCCTAGCGGGGGAACAGATACGCAGTATTTT.

This chain connects TRBV5-1 to TRBJ2-1; a weak D match, TRBD2 (6 bases). Deletions cut 4 bases from V and 7 bases from J, with 15 bases between. Germline V gene sequence: CDR1 SGHRS, CDR2 YFSETQ. CDR3 length: 14 residues. This CDR3 reads CASSGTGGGNEQFF. Here the CDR3 DNA reads TGCGCCAGCAGCGGAACCGGTGGGGGGAATGAGCAGTTCTTC.

This clonotype was counted a few times. V gene TRBV2 combines with J gene TRBJ2-7; unclear D gene. Germline CDR1 SNHLY, CDR2 FYNNEI. V lost 0 bases and J 2 bases, leaving 5 bases between the germline ends. The CDR3 runs to 13 residues. The CDR3 protein is CASSEARTYEQYF. The CDR3 DNA follows: TGTGCCAGCAGTGAAGCCCGAACCTACGAGCAGTACTTC.

V gene TRBV6-2 or TRBV6-3 combines with J gene TRBJ1-5; the D gene is possibly TRBD1 (6 bases). The CDR3 contains 17 residues. The germline CDR1 and CDR2 sequences are MNHEY and SVGEGT. V lost 6 bases, J lost 1 base, and 19 bases lay in between. The CDR3 DNA sequence: TGTGCCAGCAGACCCTCCGGGACATCGACGAGCAATCAGCCCCAGCATTTT. Translating it yields CASRPSGTSTSNQPQHF.

This clonotype was counted only a few times. The chain couples TRBV7-2 to TRBJ2-3; possibly TRBD1 for D (6 bases). This CDR3 contains 14 residues. Germline CDR1 is SGHTA and CDR2 is FQGNSA. Trimming took off 0 bases at V and 5 bases at J, with 9 bases between the two ends. The CDR3 DNA reads as TGTGCCAGCAGCTTAGCGGCAGGGGAAGATACGCAGTATTTT. This sequence encodes CASSLAAGEDTQYF.

In its sample, this clonotype was seen a few times. This chain connects TRBV5-1 to TRBJ1-2; D uncertain. The V gene's germline CDR1 is SGHRS and CDR2 YFSETQ. This CDR3 comprises 12 residues. Trimming took off 3 bases at V and 3 bases at J, with 6 bases between the two ends. Here the CDR3 reads CASSSDYYGYTF. Written as DNA, the CDR3 is TGCGCCAGCAGCTCCGACTACTATGGCTACACCTTC.

This clonotype was recorded at least ten times. The chain carries TRBV6-2 or TRBV6-3 and TRBJ2-5, with TRBD2 identical over 10 bases. CDR3 size: 15 residues. Germline trimming cut 6 bases from V and 4 bases from J; bases unmatched to any gene: 8. The germline V gene has CDR1 MNHEY and CDR2 SVGEGT. This chain's CDR3 is CASSPWTSGPETQYF. CDR3 sequence (DNA): TGTGCCAGCAGCCCTTGGACTAGCGGACCAGAGACCCAGTACTTC.